This TCR beta chain was identified during a study of T cells of healthy individuals. The CDR3 is made up of 16 amino acids. Trimming pared 0 bases from V and 1 base from J, leaving 7 bases between. Germline lookup yields CDR1 MNHNS and CDR2 SASEGT. TCRdb re-analysed the 5' RACE reads in MiXCR, keeping a single row per CDR3 protein. The sample consists of around 83,000 distinct CDR3 sequences, approximately 5.4% of them appearing once. This clonotype was found many times. The chain links TRBV6-1 to TRBJ2-6; tentative D call: TRBD2 (5 bases). The sequence was collected from a female donor in good health. CDR3 sequence reads: CASSEATGSGANVLTF. CDR3 nucleotides: TGTGCCAGCAGTGAAGCGACGGGGTCTGGGGCCAACGTCCTGACTTTC.